This T cell receptor beta chain was captured in a study of blood T cell repertoires in COVID-19. Study context: Acute and convalescent COVID-19 samples came from the United States, Italy and Spain. Sources were T cells, B-cell-depleted T cells, or PBMCs; the material itself was cDNA or gDNA.

The length of the CDR3 is 15 residues. Germline assignment: CDR1 MDHEN and CDR2 SYDVKM. V dropped 5 bases and J dropped 5; count of bases not matched to a gene: 8. Authors' methods: Reference gene primer amplification yielded estimated nucleated cell counts. Repertoires were generated with immunoSEQ multiplex PCR, while TCRdb's copy carries only in-frame clones and drops some. V and J calls and clone size follow that table, whereas D and trimming were derived from the DNA. This table holds around 58,000 clones, roughly nine tenths found once. The specimen was peripheral blood. The V and J genes are TRBV28 and TRBJ2-4; 8 nucleotides match TRBD1. The TCR was taken from a woman between 55 and 75 years old with active or convalescent COVID-19. This CDR3 is CASSPAGQGQNIQYF. DNA for the CDR3: TGTGCCAGCAGTCCCGCCGGACAGGGACAAAACATTCAGTACTTC.